This T cell receptor (beta chain) was found in a study of blood T cell repertoires in COVID-19. Libraries were prepared by immunoSEQ multiplex PCR; TCRdb keeps only in-frame clonotypes and omits some of them. The table records a few hundred thousand clones, about 79% of them present only once. This CDR3 comprises 13 residues. V was clipped by 5 bases and J by 3 bases; unmatched bases: 4. Germline V CDR1 and CDR2: MDHEN, SYDVKM. This chain connects TRBV28 to TRBJ2-7; TRBD1 agrees at 7 bases. Sequenced: peripheral blood. The TCR sequence derives from a human donor in a cohort sampled during active COVID-19. CDR3 protein: CASSHRGSYEQYF. Written as DNA, the CDR3 is TGTGCCAGCAGTCACAGGGGTAGCTACGAGCAGTACTTC.